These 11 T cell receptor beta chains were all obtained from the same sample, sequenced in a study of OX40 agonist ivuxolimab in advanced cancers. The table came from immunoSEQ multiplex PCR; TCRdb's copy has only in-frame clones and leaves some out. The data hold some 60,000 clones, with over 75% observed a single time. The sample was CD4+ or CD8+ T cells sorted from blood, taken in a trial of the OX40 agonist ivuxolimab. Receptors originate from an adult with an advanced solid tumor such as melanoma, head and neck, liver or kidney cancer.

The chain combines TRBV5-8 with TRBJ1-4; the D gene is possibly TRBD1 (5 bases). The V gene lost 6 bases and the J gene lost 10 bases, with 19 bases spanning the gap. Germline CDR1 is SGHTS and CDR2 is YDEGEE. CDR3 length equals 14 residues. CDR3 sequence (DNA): TGTGCCAGCAACCAAAAGACCAGGGTGGGAAAACTGTTTTTT. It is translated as CASNQKTRVGKLFF. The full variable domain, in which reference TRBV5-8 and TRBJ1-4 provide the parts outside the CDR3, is EAGVTQSPTHLIKTRGQQATLRCSPISGHTSVYWYQQALGLGLQFLLWYDEGEERNRGNFPPRFSGRQFPNYSSELNVNALELEDSALYLCASNQKTRVGKLFFGSGTQLSVL.

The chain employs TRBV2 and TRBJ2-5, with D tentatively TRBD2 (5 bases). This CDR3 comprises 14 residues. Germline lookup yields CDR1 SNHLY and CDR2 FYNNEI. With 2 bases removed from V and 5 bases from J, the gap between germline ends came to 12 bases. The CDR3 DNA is TGTGCCAGCAGTGAATTGACTACCGAGGAGACCCAGTACTTC. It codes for CASSELTTEETQYF.

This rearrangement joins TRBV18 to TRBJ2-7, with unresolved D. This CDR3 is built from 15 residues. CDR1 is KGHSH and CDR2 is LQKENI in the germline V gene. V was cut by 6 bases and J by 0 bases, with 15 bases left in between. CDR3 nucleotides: TGTGCCAGCTCTGAAAAGGGCTTCAGCTCCTACGAGCAGTACTTC. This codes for CASSEKGFSSYEQYF.

CDR3 loop: CASSRTSGRDFTDTQYF. The DNA for the CDR3 is TGTGCCAGCAGTAGGACTAGCGGGAGGGATTTCACAGATACGCAGTATTTT. The chain is built from TRBV7-2 and TRBJ2-3; the match to TRBD2 covers 15 bases. The V gene's germline CDR1 is SGHTA and CDR2 FQGNSA. The CDR3 sequence is 17 residues long. V lost 6 bases, J lost 2 bases, and 6 bases stayed unmatched.

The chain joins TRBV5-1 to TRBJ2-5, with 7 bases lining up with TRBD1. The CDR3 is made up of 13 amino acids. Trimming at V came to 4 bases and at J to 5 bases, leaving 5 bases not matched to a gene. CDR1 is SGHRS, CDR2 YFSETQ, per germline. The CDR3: CASSPDRDETQYF. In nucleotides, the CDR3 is TGCGCCAGCAGCCCTGACAGGGATGAGACCCAGTACTTC.

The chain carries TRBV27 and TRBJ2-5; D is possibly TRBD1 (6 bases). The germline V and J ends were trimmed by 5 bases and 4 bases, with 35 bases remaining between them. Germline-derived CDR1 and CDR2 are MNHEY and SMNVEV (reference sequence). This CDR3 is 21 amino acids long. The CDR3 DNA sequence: TGTGCCAGCAGTCCAATCCCCCCCCAAATCGCCAGGGGATCGATGAGAGAGACCCAGTACTTC. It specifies CASSPIPPQIARGSMRETQYF.

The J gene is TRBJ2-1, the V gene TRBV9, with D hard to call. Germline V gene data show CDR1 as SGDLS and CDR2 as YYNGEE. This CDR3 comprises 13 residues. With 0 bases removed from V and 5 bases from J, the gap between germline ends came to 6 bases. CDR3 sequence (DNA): TGTGCCAGCAGCGTAGGCCCACACAATGAGCAGTTCTTC. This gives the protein CASSVGPHNEQFF.

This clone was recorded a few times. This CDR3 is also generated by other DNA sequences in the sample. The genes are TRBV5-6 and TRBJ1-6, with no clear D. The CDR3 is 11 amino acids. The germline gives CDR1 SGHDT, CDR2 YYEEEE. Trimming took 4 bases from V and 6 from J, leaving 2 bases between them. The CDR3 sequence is CASSRNSPLHF. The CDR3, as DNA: TGTGCCAGCAGCCGTAATTCACCCCTCCACTTT.

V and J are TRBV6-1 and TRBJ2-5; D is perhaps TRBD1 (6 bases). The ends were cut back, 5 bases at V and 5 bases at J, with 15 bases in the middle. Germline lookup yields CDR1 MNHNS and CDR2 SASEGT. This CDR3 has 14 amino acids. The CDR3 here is CASSLQGLQETQYF. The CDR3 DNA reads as TGTGCCAGCAGTCTCCAGGGGCTGCAGGAGACCCAGTACTTC.

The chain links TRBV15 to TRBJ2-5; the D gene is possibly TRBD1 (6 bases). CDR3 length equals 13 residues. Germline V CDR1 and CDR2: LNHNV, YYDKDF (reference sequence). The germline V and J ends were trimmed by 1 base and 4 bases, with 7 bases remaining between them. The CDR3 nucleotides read TGTGCCACCAGCAGAGTACAGGGAGAGACCCAGTACTTC. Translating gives CATSRVQGETQYF.

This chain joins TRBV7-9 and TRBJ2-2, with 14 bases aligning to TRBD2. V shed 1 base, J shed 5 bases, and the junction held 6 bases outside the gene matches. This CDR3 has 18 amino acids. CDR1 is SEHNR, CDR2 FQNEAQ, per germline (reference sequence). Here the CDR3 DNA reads TGTGCCAGCAGCTTAGTAGGGGGACTAGCGGGAGCTACCGGGGAGCTGTTTTTT. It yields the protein CASSLVGGLAGATGELFF.